This T cell receptor (beta chain) was sequenced for a study of blood T cell repertoires in COVID-19. TCRdb's copy holds only in-frame clones and misses some; the assay was immunoSEQ multiplex PCR. Among 77,000 or so clones, 83% were seen once, and the ten largest hold 6.5% to 7.5%. V lost 10 bases, J lost 2 bases, and 20 bases lay in between. CDR3 length: 15 amino acids. Germline assignment: CDR1 MDHEN and CDR2 SYDVKM. Source material: peripheral blood. The V and J genes are TRBV28 and TRBJ2-5; possibly TRBD2 for D (6 bases). The sequence came from a man aged 30 to 39 with COVID-19, enrolled during active disease. The CDR3 DNA reads as TGTGCCAACATGCAGGAGGGATCCCTTCAAGAGACCCAGTACTTC. As protein: CANMQEGSLQETQYF.